This T cell receptor (beta chain) is from a study of cytomegalovirus exposure and HLA in healthy donors. Study-wide results and limits: Cytomegalovirus-associated status was assigned to 164 TCR beta chains.

V trimming: 1 base; J trimming: 0 bases; junction bases outside the gene matches: 10. This CDR3 has 18 residues. In germline, CDR1 is SGHAT, CDR2 FQNNGV. Profiled with immunoSEQ multiplex PCR; TCRdb holds only in-frame clones, not every one. The top ten clones hold about 7% of a sample with roughly 180,000 clones, about 80% of them seen once. With respect to this clone: Its matching antigen is unknown.

The receptor was derived from a man aged 18 to 30 in good health and CMV-seropositive. The J gene is TRBJ2-3, the V gene TRBV11-2; TRBD2 aligns across 7 bases. The specimen sequenced was PBMCs. CDR3 residues: CASSLGPPLAESTDTQYF. DNA for the CDR3: TGTGCCAGCAGCTTAGGTCCCCCTCTAGCGGAGAGCACAGATACGCAGTATTTT.